Below, one T cell receptor (beta chain) is given with its context. This clone was seen many times. Its antigen specificity is not known. Qualities for individual bases were not recorded, and no much larger clone is one base off. All of the isolated RNA was reverse transcribed with the High Capacity cDNA Reverse Transcription Kit, so expressed TCRB transcripts were sequenced. Deep immunoSEQ sequencing was applied to naive, central memory and regulatory T cell samples, giving an average of about 3.7 million total reads per sample. Sorted cells were lysed in RLT buffer, and RNA was extracted using DNase-treated RNeasy Micro or Mini kits according to cell number. To prevent cross-contamination, each cell subset was processed individually, whereas patient and healthy donor samples were processed jointly. TCRB sequences were amplified from cDNA with the immunoSEQ multiplex PCR, producing 87-bp fragments spanning the CDR3 region. Amplicons were sequenced on the Illumina HiSeq platform. In the source study's methods: Synthetic template baselines were used to correct PCR bias computationally, reads within Hamming distance 2 were collapsed, and singletons that could not be merged were discarded. By aligning reads against IMGT, V, D and J genes, CDR3 length, and insertions or deletions at six rearrangement sites were assigned. Within each subset, clonotype counts were normalized to sorted cell number, and only after that were true diversity and Gini coefficients computed with the tcR R package. The overlap coefficient, calculated on TCRB nucleotide sequences, was used to measure repertoire sharing. As a proxy for the pre-selection repertoire, out-of-frame TCRB sequences from naive cells were analyzed. TCRdb provides this immuneACCESS table in a form limited to in-frame rearrangements. Some clones are lacking; in checked studies, under half of them reflect an unresolved V gene, and why the rest are absent is not known. V and J calls and clone size are as listed in that table; D and trimming were resolved from the DNA. The sample has under 550,000 clones on record, over 10% of them singletons. 0.045% to 0.05% of the sample belongs to the ten largest clones.

A single peripheral blood draw of about 116 mL on average was collected from each donor into heparinised tubes. A BD FACSAria II was used to sort naive, central memory, regulatory and stem cell-like memory CD4+ T cells with a panel that included CD45RO, CCR7, CD25, CD127, CD95 and CD27. A purity above 95% was achieved for all sorted populations. PBMCs were isolated immediately by Lymphoprep density gradient centrifugation and stained directly without culture. So that batch effects would be minimized, each experiment stained and sorted samples in pairs, pairing one healthy donor with one patient. These data come from a study of beta chain features in type 1 diabetes (dated 2018 in TCRdb). About the full investigation: No differences in mean age, gender distribution, total cell number or subset yield were found between patients and healthy donors. Regulatory and stem cell-like memory subsets were isolated from only 8 patients and about 8 healthy donors, whereas naive and central memory subsets came from all 28 donors. In the study, recently diagnosed type 1 diabetes patients and matched healthy donors were compared on the TCRB repertoires of their sorted circulating CD4+ T cell subsets. A total of 107,917,701 sorted cells were examined across all samples, and RNA yield correlated strongly with the number of cells per subset. On the study overall, not on this receptor specifically: At VDJ recombination sites, patients with type 1 diabetes made fewer insertions and deleted more nucleotides, a pattern implying thymic rearrangement abnormalities. A moderate but significant shortening of TCRB CDR3 length was observed in type 1 diabetes patients in all four CD4+ subsets. Naive, central memory and regulatory TCRB repertoires appeared to be more similar among patients than among healthy donors. Because the HLA sub-analyses included only small numbers of individuals, any influence of HLA type on TCRB rearrangement was left unresolved. PCR might favor shorter templates, but patient and control samples were amplified and corrected together, so any skew would affect both groups equally. Because cDNA rather than genomic DNA was sequenced, highly expressing activated cells could have been over-represented, although no difference in activation and CD3 levels was found between groups.

V is shortened by 1 base, J by 4 bases, and the region joining them spans 11 bases. CDR3 length: 16 amino acids, cysteine to phenylalanine. The sequence is cut down to CDR3 DNA, 48 bases in frame from base 1. For CDR1 and CDR2, the germline V gene lists MGHDK and SYGVNS. The chain is made from TRBV25-1 and TRBJ2-6, with TRBD1 as a weak D call on 6 bases. What was sequenced was naive CD4+ T cells from blood. In the paper's terms, the cell subset or site label means: true naive CD4+ T cells. This TCR was recovered from a woman under 30 in good health. CDR3 protein: CASSESRGPGANVLTF. The DNA sequence is TGTGCCAGCAGTGAATCCAGGGGACCGGGGGCCAACGTCCTGACTTTC. Joined to the reference TRBV25-1 and TRBJ2-6 proteins, this CDR3 gives the full variable domain: EADIYQTPRYLVIGTGKKITLECSQTMGHDKMYWYQQDPGMELHLIHYSYGVNSTEKGDLSSESTVSRIRTEHFPLTLESARPSHTSQYLCASSESRGPGANVLTFGAGSRLTVL.